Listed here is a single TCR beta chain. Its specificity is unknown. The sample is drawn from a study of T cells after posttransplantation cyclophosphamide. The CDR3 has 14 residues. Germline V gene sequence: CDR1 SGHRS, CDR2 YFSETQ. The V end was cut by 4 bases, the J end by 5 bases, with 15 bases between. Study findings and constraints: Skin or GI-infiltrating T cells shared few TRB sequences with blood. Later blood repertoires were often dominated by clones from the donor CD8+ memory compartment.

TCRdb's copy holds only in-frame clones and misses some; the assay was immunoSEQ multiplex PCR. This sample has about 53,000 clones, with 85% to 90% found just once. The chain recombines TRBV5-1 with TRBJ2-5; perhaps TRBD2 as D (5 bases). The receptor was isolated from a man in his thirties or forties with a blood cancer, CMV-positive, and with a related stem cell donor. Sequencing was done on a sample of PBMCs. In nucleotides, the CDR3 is TGCGCCAGCAGCCCCGGACTTTGGCCGGAGACCCAGTACTTC. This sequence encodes CASSPGLWPETQYF.